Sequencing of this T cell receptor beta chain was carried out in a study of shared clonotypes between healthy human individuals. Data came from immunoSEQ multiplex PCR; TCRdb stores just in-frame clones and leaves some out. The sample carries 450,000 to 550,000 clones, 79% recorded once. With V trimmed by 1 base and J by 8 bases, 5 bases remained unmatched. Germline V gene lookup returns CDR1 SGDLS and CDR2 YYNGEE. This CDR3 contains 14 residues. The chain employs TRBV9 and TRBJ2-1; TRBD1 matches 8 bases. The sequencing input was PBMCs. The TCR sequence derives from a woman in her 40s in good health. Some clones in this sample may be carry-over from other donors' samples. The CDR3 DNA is TGTGCCAGCAGCGTATCGCAGGGGGCTGATGAGCAGTTCTTC. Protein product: CASSVSQGADEQFF.